This TCR beta chain was identified during a study of beta chain features in type 1 diabetes. Looked up from germline, CDR1 is SGHVS and CDR2 is FNYEAQ. J lost 6 bases, V lost 1 base, and 6 bases had no gene match. This CDR3 spans 16 amino acids. On this clone itself: The antigen is unknown.

Study-wide findings and caveats: There was a moderate but significant shortening of TCRB CDR3s in all four CD4+ subsets of Type 1 diabetes patients. Sequencing the cDNA could make cells with high TCR expression show up more than they should.

Sequenced material consisted of expressed TCRB transcripts (all of the isolated RNA was reverse transcribed). The protocol was immunoSEQ multiplex PCR, while the TCRdb copy is restricted to in-frame clones and leaves out a portion. Counted here are about 140,000 clones, about 10% occurring once; the ten biggest clones make up 1.3%. The receptor was isolated from a man between 18 and 35 years old in good health. The V call is TRBV7-6, the J call TRBJ1-5; 10 bases agree with TRBD1. The specimen was naive CD4+ T cells from blood. The CDR3: CASSLGGGTGVQPQHF. CDR3 in DNA: TGTGCCAGCAGCTTAGGGGGAGGGACAGGGGTTCAGCCCCAGCATTTT.